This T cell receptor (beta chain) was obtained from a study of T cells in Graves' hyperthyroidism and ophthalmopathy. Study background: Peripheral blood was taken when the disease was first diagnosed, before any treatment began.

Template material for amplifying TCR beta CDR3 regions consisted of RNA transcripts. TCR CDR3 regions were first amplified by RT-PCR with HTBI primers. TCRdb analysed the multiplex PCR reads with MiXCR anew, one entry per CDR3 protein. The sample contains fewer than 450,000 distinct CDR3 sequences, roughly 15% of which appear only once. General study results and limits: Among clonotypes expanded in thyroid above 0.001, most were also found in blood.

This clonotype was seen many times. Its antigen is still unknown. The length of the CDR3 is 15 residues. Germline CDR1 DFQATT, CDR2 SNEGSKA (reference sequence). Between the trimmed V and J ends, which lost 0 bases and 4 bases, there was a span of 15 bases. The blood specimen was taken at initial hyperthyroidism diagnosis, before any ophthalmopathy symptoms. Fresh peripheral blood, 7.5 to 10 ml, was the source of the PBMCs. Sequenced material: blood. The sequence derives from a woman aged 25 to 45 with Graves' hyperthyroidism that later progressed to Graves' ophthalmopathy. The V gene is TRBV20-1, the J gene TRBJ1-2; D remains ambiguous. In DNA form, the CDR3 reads TGCAGTGCTAGAGAAGGTACCGGAGGTCTCTATGGCTACACCTTC. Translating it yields CSAREGTGGLYGYTF.